A single sample is the source of the 23 T cell receptor beta chains below, sequenced in a study of T cell changes during pregnancy in multiple sclerosis. The method was immunoSEQ multiplex PCR; TCRdb's version includes in-frame clones alone and lacks a portion of them. The sample lists some 110,000 clones; just under 95% were seen once. This specimen consisted of peripheral blood, obtained after pregnancy. All receptors come from a female donor with multiple sclerosis, enrolled in a pregnancy study.

The chain couples TRBV18 to TRBJ2-7; 7 positions match TRBD1. The CDR3 is 15 residues long. Trimming took 3 bases from V and 3 from J; bases not matched to a gene: 8. Germline V lookup: CDR1 KGHSH, CDR2 LQKENI. Here the CDR3 reads CASSPDRALIYEQYF. The CDR3 region has the DNA TGTGCCAGCTCACCCGACAGGGCTCTAATCTACGAGCAGTACTTC. The entire variable domain, with the rest obtained from reference TRBV18 and TRBJ2-7, is as follows: NAGVMQNPRHLVRRRGQEARLRCSPMKGHSHVYWYRQLPEEGLKFMVYLQKENIIDESGMPKERFSAEFPKEGPSILRIQQVVRGDSAAYFCASSPDRALIYEQYFGPGTRLTVT.

This clone has just a few counts. The V call is TRBV30, the J call TRBJ1-1; 7 bases match TRBD1. V trimming: 1 base; J trimming: 10 bases; junction bases outside the gene matches: 9. CDR1 is GTSNPN, CDR2 SVGIG, per germline (reference sequence). CDR3 length: 13 residues. CDR3 loop: CAWSDGQVKGAFF. The DNA for the CDR3 is TGTGCCTGGAGTGACGGACAGGTTAAGGGAGCTTTCTTT.

The chain carries TRBV5-1 and TRBJ1-6; D remains unclear. CDR3 size: 16 residues. CDR1 is SGHRS and CDR2 is YFSETQ in the germline V gene. Trimming removed 2 bases from V and 14 bases from J, with 23 bases in between. Written as DNA, the CDR3 is TGCGCCAGCAGCTTAGGTACGGGAACCGCGAATTCGGCCCTCCACTTT. Translated, it gives CASSLGTGTANSALHF.

This chain links TRBV27 with TRBJ2-7, with 7 bases matching TRBD1. The CDR3 consists of 15 residues. The V and J ends lost 4 bases and 0 bases, in that order; junction bases with no gene match: 6. From germline, CDR1 is MNHEY and CDR2 SMNVEV (reference sequence). In DNA form, the CDR3 reads TGTGCCAGCAGTTCCACGGACAGGTTCTCCTACGAGCAGTACTTC. It is translated as CASSSTDRFSYEQYF.

Only one count was recorded for this clone. The CDR3 nucleotides are TGTGCCAGCAGCTGGGGACAGATGAACACTGAAGCTTTCTTT. Its translation: CASSWGQMNTEAFF. This sequence joins TRBV28 and TRBJ1-1; TRBD1 aligns across 7 bases. CDR3 size: 14 residues. The germline V gene encodes CDR1 MDHEN and CDR2 SYDVKM. V lost 6 bases, J lost 0 bases, and 4 bases stayed unmatched.

The V call is TRBV4-1, the J call TRBJ2-5; 7 bases align to TRBD2. J was trimmed by 2 bases and V by 5 bases; bases with no gene match: 8. This CDR3 region has 15 residues. Germline CDR1 MGHRA, CDR2 YSYEKL. In DNA, the CDR3 is TGCGCCAGCAGCGTTCCGGGACTACAGCAAGAGACCCAGTACTTC. As protein: CASSVPGLQQETQYF.

This clone was counted once. This chain connects TRBV5-1 to TRBJ2-4; 9 bases line up with TRBD1. The germline V gene encodes CDR1 SGHRS and CDR2 YFSETQ. CDR3 size: 20 residues. V shed 4 bases, J shed 1 base, and the junction held 18 bases outside the gene matches. The CDR3: CASSPAPGDRVAVAKNIQYF. CDR3 in DNA: TGCGCCAGCAGCCCAGCCCCCGGGGACAGGGTGGCGGTGGCCAAAAACATTCAGTACTTC.

The chain combines TRBV30 with TRBJ1-3; D uncertain. The CDR3 sequence is 13 residues long. V lost 4 bases and J 2 bases, leaving 9 bases between the germline ends. In germline, CDR1 is GTSNPN, CDR2 SVGIG (reference sequence). The DNA of the CDR3 is TGTGCCTGGAATCCCGTAACTGGAAACACCATATATTTT. Residues: CAWNPVTGNTIYF.

The rearrangement joins TRBV5-4 to TRBJ2-7, with 7 bases identical to TRBD2. This CDR3 is built from 15 residues. The V gene's germline CDR1 is SGHNT and CDR2 YYREEE (reference sequence). With V trimmed by 4 bases and J by 2 bases, 9 bases remained unmatched. The CDR3 loop is CASSLLGGLTYEQYF. The CDR3 nucleotides are TGTGCCAGCAGCCTGTTGGGGGGGTTGACCTACGAGCAGTACTTC.

V gene TRBV4-2 combines with J gene TRBJ2-1; 15 nucleotides agree with TRBD2. Germline assignment: CDR1 LGHNA and CDR2 YNFKEQ. Trimming at V came to 1 base and at J to 6 bases, leaving 7 bases not matched to a gene. This CDR3 spans 18 amino acids. CDR3 amino acids: CASSQAGLAGGGGNEQFF. The CDR3, as DNA: TGTGCCAGCAGCCAAGCAGGACTAGCGGGGGGGGGTGGCAATGAGCAGTTCTTC.

The CDR3 DNA reads as TGCGCCAGCAGCTTGATGGGACTAGCGGCTAGCACAGATACGCAGTATTTT. This codes for CASSLMGLAASTDTQYF. This chain uses TRBV5-1 with TRBJ2-3, with 11 bases lining up with TRBD2. Germline CDR1 is SGHRS and CDR2 is YFSETQ. This CDR3 region has 17 residues. After removal of 1 base from V and 0 bases from J, the junction contained 4 bases not matched to a gene.

The V gene is TRBV7-9, the J gene TRBJ2-3; 7 nucleotides match TRBD2. Germline V gene data show CDR1 as SEHNR and CDR2 as FQNEAQ (reference sequence). The CDR3 length is 15 residues. CDR3 DNA: TGTGCGGGCCGCTCGGGAGGTTCTAGCACAGATACGCAGTATTTT. It specifies CAGRSGGSSTDTQYF.

This clone was observed a handful of times. The rearrangement links TRBV2 to TRBJ1-1; D ambiguous. This CDR3 comprises 14 residues. Per germline, CDR1 SNHLY and CDR2 FYNNEI. V dropped 6 bases and J dropped 4 bases, with 15 bases sitting between them. The CDR3 spells CASSLGVGSTEAFF. The CDR3 coding sequence is TGTGCCAGCAGCCTCGGGGTCGGGAGCACTGAAGCTTTCTTT.

The genes are TRBV6-5 and TRBJ1-4, with 9 nucleotides matching TRBD1. J lost 7 bases, V lost 5 bases, and 5 bases had no gene match. In germline, CDR1 is MNHEY, CDR2 SVGAGI. The CDR3 totals 14 residues. The CDR3: CASSPGTGSEKLFF. The DNA of the CDR3 is TGTGCCAGCAGTCCCGGGACAGGGAGTGAAAAACTGTTTTTT.

The chain employs TRBV18 and TRBJ1-1; the D gene is possibly TRBD1 (6 bases). V was pared by 2 bases and J by 3 bases, with 7 bases between. The CDR3 is 13 amino acids. CDR1 is KGHSH and CDR2 is LQKENI in the germline V gene. CDR3 sequence: CASSPTGYTEAFF. CDR3 coding DNA: TGTGCCAGCTCACCAACAGGGTACACTGAAGCTTTCTTT.

This clone was seen just once. The chain couples TRBV27 to TRBJ2-2; D ambiguous. CDR3 length equals 13 residues. V was clipped by 7 bases and J by 5 bases, with 11 bases between them. CDR1 and CDR2 (germline): MNHEY, SMNVEV (reference sequence). The CDR3: CASTQLLTGELFF. In DNA form, the CDR3 reads TGTGCCAGCACCCAACTATTGACCGGGGAGCTGTTTTTT.

The V and J genes are TRBV10-2 and TRBJ1-2; TRBD1 aligns across 7 bases. CDR3 length equals 13 residues. Germline V gene lookup returns CDR1 WSHSY and CDR2 SAAADI. The trim removed 0 bases at V and 7 bases at J, leaving 2 bases unmatched. CDR3 nucleotide sequence: TGCGCCAGCAGTGAGTCGACAGGGAGTGGCTACACCTTC. Translating gives CASSESTGSGYTF.

J is TRBJ1-1 and V is TRBV6-5; weak D call: TRBD1 (5 bases). Germline CDR1 and CDR2: MNHEY and SVGAGI. This CDR3 contains 14 residues. The germline V and J ends were trimmed by 7 bases and 0 bases, with 12 bases remaining between them. The CDR3 here is CASTPGGVNTEAFF. CDR3 DNA sequence: TGTGCCAGCACCCCGGGGGGAGTGAACACTGAAGCTTTCTTT.

The rearrangement links TRBV5-1 to TRBJ2-1, with 8 bases identical to TRBD1. V was pared by 0 bases and J by 7 bases, with 6 bases of the junction left unmatched. The V gene's germline CDR1 is SGHRS and CDR2 YFSETQ. CDR3 length equals 15 residues. The CDR3 DNA is TGCGCCAGCAGCTTGGAGCAGGGGGCGGGTAATGAGCAGTTCTTC. Amino acid sequence: CASSLEQGAGNEQFF.

The V call is TRBV28, the J call TRBJ2-7, with TRBD1 matching over 7 bases. Germline V gene data show CDR1 as MDHEN and CDR2 as SYDVKM. CDR3 length: 12 residues. Trimming took 5 bases from V and 3 from J; bases not matched to a gene: 1. CDR3 amino acids: CASSTGDYEQYF. The CDR3 DNA is TGTGCCAGCAGTACAGGGGACTACGAGCAGTACTTC.

The chain combines TRBV19 with TRBJ1-4, with 9 bases matching TRBD1. The CDR3 runs to 16 residues. Germline CDR1 reads LNHDA; CDR2 reads SQIVND (reference sequence). The V gene end was trimmed by 7 bases and the J gene end by 7 bases; junction bases not matched to a gene: 13. In nucleotides, the CDR3 is TGTGCCAGTACTCCAAAACCGGGACAGGGTTTTGAAAAACTGTTTTTT. Encoded protein: CASTPKPGQGFEKLFF.

This clone was observed once. The chain employs TRBV19 and TRBJ2-4; D not certain. Germline-derived CDR1 and CDR2 are LNHDA and SQIVND (reference sequence). The CDR3 totals 14 residues. V lost 2 bases and J 0 bases, leaving 5 bases between the germline ends. The CDR3, as DNA: TGTGCCAGTAGTATATCAAAAGCCAAAAACATTCAGTACTTC. Translation gives CASSISKAKNIQYF.

The gene calls are TRBV19 and TRBJ2-3; 7 bases align to TRBD1. The CDR3 runs 14 residues. V gave up 7 bases and J gave up 2 bases; unmatched junction bases: 6. Germline V gene sequence: CDR1 LNHDA, CDR2 SQIVND (reference sequence). For the CDR3, the DNA is TGTGCCAGTACCCTGGACAGGTTCACAGATACGCAGTATTTT. It encodes CASTLDRFTDTQYF. The entire variable domain, with the rest obtained from reference TRBV19 and TRBJ2-3, is as follows: DGGITQSPKYLFRKEGQNVTLSCEQNLNHDAMYWYRQDPGQGLRLIYYSQIVNDFQKGDIAEGYSVSREKKESFPLTVTSAQKNPTAFYLCASTLDRFTDTQYFGPGTRLTVL.